The clone carrying this TCR beta chain was counted at least ten times. Its cognate antigen is unknown. The TCR beta library used iRepertoire HTBI primers with Arm-PCR amplification of CDR3. Via MiXCR, TCRdb re-called the multiplex PCR reads, giving one row per CDR3 protein. Of over 450,000 distinct CDR3 sequences listed, roughly a fifth are singletons. The time point: persistent/refractory GD, antithyroid drugs over 5 years with positive TRAb. The TCR library was made from RNA that had been extracted from PBMCs in TRIzol. Germline V gene lookup returns CDR1 MNHNS and CDR2 SASEGT. With 7 bases clipped from V and 0 bases from J, the junction kept 8 bases outside the gene matches. CDR3 length equals 15 residues. The data originate from a study of regulatory T cells in long-lasting Graves disease. Across the whole study: Graves' disease counted as persistent after over 5 years of antithyroid drugs with positive TSH receptor antibodies.

The study's findings and limits: TCR diversity was lower in persistent than newly diagnosed Graves' disease. Persistent disease showed a preference for TRBV28, TRBJ1-2 and TRBJ2-5.

Sequencing used peripheral blood mononuclear cells (PBMCs), obtained when the disease was refractory, from a patient treated with antithyroid drugs. The rearrangement uses TRBV6-1 and TRBJ2-7; 8 bases map to TRBD2. This sequence was found in a female donor with Graves disease. The DNA of the CDR3 is TGTGCCAGCATCAACCCGGCGGGAGGCTCCTACGAGCAGTACTTC. This translates into CASINPAGGSYEQYF.